Ten or more counts support the clone carrying this TCR beta chain. The target antigen is unknown. The data are from a study of T-cell memory formation after mild COVID-19. On the study more broadly: TCR clusters mostly belonged to single donors.

Notes on the study in general: Most CD4+ clones that shrank were in CM and EM, while CD8+ ones turned up in EMRA.

Constant-segment primers were used for 5'RACE, and the resulting TCR alpha and TCR beta cDNA libraries carried sample barcodes and UMIs. TCRdb itself ran the 5' RACE reads through MiXCR, one entry per CDR3 protein. The sample holds 340,000 or so distinct CDR3 sequences; approximately 12% are singletons and the top ten take about a fifth. Germline loops: CDR1 MDHEN, CDR2 SYDVKM. This CDR3 has 13 residues. J gave up 8 bases and V 4 bases, and 5 bases lay outside the gene matches. This TCR derives from a man aged 18-30 years who had mild COVID-19 (a few samples of this study predate the infection). Cell type and time point are not known. Sequencing input: PBMCs or a T cell subset sorted from them (not recorded which). The chain employs TRBV28 and TRBJ1-1, with TRBD1 matching 9 bases. CDR3 region: CASSWGGQGEAFF. As DNA, the CDR3 is TGTGCCAGCAGTTGGGGGGGACAGGGCGAAGCTTTCTTT.